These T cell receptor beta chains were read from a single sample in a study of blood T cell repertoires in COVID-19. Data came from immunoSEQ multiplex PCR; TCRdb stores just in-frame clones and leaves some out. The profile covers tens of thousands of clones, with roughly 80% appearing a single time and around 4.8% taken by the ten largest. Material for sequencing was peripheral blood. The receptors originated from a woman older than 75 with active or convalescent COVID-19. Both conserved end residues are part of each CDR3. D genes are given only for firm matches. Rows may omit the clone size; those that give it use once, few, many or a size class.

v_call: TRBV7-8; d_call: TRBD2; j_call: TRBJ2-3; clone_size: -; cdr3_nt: TGTGCCAGCAGCTTAAGGTTGGAGCCCAAGACTAGCGAATACACAGATACGCAGTATTTT; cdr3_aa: CASSLRLEPKTSEYTDTQYF
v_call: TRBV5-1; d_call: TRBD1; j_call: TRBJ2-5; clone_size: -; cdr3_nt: TGCGCCAGCAGCACACAGGGGGCTGGCCAAGAGACCCAGTACTTC; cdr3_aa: CASSTQGAGQETQYF
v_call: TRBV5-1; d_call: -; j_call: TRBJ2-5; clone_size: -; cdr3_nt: TGCGCCAGCAGCCTTTATGGGGGGGGCGAGACCCAGTACTTC; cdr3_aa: CASSLYGGGETQYF
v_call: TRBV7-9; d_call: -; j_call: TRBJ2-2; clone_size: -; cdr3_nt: TGTGCCAGCAGCTCACCAGGCACAGGGTGGTCTGCGGATCGGAAGCTGTTTTTT; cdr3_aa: CASSSPGTGWSADRKLFF
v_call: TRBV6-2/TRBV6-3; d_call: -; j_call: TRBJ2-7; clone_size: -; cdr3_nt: TGTGCCAGCAGTTCCGAGCGGTACTACGAGCAGTACTTC; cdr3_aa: CASSSERYYEQYF
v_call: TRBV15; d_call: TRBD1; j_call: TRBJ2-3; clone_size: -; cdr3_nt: TGTGCCACCAGCGGGGACAGGGTCACAGATACGCAGTATTTT; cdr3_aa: CATSGDRVTDTQYF
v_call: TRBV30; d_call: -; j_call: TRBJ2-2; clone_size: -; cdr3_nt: TGTGCCTGGAAACAGGGTCCCCCCGGGGAGCTGTTTTTT; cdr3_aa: CAWKQGPPGELFF
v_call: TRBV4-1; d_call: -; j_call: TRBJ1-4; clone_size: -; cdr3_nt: TGCGCCAGCACGGACAGAACTAATGAAAAACTGTTTTTT; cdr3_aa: CASTDRTNEKLFF
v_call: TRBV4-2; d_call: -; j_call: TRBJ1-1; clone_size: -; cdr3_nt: TGTGCCAGCAGCCAAGATCGAACCCGCCCCGGGGGTTGGGCCACTGAAGCTTTCTTT; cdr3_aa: CASSQDRTRPGGWATEAFF
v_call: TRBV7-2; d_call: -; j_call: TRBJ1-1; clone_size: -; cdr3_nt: TGTGCCAGCAGAGGGAGGGTGAACACTGAAGCTTTCTTT; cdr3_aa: CASRGRVNTEAFF
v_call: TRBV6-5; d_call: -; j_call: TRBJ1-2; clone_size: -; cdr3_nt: TGTGCCAGCAGTTTTCGGGGTACTCGGGACTACACCTTC; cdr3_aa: CASSFRGTRDYTF
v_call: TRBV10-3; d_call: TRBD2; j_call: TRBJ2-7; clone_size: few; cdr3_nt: TGTGCCATCAGTGAACCTAGCGGGAGGACTTACGAGCAGTACTTC; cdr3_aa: CAISEPSGRTYEQYF
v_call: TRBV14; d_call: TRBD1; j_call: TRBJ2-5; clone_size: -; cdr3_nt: TGTGCCAGCAGCCTTGGGCGACAGGGGGCTTTGGAGACCCAGTACTTC; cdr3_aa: CASSLGRQGALETQYF
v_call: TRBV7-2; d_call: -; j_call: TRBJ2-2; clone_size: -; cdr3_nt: TGTGCCAGCAGCCCCACCGGACAGAGTACCGGGGAGCTGTTTTTT; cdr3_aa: CASSPTGQSTGELFF
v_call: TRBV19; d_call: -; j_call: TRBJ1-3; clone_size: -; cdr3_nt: TGTGCCAGTAGTATCCCGGGACTGACGAAAAACTCTGGAAACACCATATATTTT; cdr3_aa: CASSIPGLTKNSGNTIYF
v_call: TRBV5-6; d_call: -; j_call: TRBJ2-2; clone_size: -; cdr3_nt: TGTGCCAGCAGCTTGGGGCAAAACACCGGGGAGCTGTTTTTT; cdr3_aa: CASSLGQNTGELFF
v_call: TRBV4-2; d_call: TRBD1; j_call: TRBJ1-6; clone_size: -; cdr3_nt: TGTGCCAGCAGCCTCTCCCAGGGGGAGAATTCACCCCTCCACTTT; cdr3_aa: CASSLSQGENSPLHF
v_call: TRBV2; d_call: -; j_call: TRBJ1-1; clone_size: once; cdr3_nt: TGTGCCAGCAAGGGGTATGTGGTCACTGAAGCTTTCTTT; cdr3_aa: CASKGYVVTEAFF
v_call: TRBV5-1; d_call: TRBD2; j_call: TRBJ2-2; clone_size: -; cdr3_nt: TGCGCCAGCAGCATGACTAGCGGAGACGGCACCGGGGAGCTGTTTTTT; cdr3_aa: CASSMTSGDGTGELFF
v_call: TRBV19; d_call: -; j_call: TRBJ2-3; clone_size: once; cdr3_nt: TGTGCCAGTAGTATTCCCCAGGGTGCGCAGTATTTT; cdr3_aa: CASSIPQGAQYF
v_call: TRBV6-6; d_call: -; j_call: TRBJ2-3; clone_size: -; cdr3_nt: TGTGCCAGCAGTTGGGACACTAACACAGATACGCAGTATTTT; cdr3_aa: CASSWDTNTDTQYF
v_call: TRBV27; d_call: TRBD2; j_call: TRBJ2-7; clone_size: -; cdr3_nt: TGTGCCAGCAGTAGGGGAAGTGTAGCGGGAGGAGGCGAGCAGTACTTC; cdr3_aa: CASSRGSVAGGGEQYF
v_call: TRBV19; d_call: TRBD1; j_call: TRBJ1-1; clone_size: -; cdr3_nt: TGTGCCAGTATCGAGCGGGCCAGGGGGGTCGGGTTGTACACTGAAGCTTTCTTT; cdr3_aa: CASIERARGVGLYTEAFF
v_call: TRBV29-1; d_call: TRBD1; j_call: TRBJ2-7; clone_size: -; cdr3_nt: TGCAGCGTTGACAGTTGTGGGACAGTCTCGCTATGGCAGTACTTC; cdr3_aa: CSVDSCGTVSLWQYF
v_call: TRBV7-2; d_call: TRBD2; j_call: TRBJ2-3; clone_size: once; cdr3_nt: TGTGCCAGCAGCCCGGGCGGGAGGGATACGCAGTATTTT; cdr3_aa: CASSPGGRDTQYF
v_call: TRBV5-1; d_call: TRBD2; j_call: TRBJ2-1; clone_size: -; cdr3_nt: TGCGCCAGCAGGGTCACCGGGACTAGCGGCGGCTCCGAGCAGTTCTTC; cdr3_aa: CASRVTGTSGGSEQFF
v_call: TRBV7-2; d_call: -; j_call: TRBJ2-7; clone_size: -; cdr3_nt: TGTGCCAGCAGCTTAGGACGGGTAACGACCTACGAGCAGTACTTC; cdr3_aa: CASSLGRVTTYEQYF
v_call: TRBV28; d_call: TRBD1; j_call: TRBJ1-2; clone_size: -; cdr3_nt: TGTGCCAGCGGCGGGGACAGGGGGCGCTTTTATGGCTACACCTTC; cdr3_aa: CASGGDRGRFYGYTF
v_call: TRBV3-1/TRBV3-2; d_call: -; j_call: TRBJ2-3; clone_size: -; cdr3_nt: TGTGCCAGCAGTCATTCTCTCCTTTCGGGCACAGATACGCAGTATTTT; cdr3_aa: CASSHSLLSGTDTQYF
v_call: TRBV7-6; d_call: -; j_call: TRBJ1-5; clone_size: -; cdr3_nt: TGTGCCAGCAGCTTAGTTCCGCCAGAACAGGGACGCAATCAGCCCCAGCATTTT; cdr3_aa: CASSLVPPEQGRNQPQHF
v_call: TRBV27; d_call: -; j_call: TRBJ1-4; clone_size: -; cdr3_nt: TGTGCCAGCAGTCCCGTGTGGAGTGAAAAACTGTTTTTT; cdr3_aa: CASSPVWSEKLFF
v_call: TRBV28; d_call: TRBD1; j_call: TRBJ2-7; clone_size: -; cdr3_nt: TGTGCCAGCAGCAAGAGGACAGGGGGCTACGAGCAGTACTTC; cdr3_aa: CASSKRTGGYEQYF
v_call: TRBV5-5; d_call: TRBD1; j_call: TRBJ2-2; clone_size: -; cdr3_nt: TGTGCCAGCAGGGAACAGGGGGCCCCCGGGGAGCTGTTTTTT; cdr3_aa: CASREQGAPGELFF
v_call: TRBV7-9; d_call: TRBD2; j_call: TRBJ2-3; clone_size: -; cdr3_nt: TGTGCCAGCAGCTTCGGACTAGCGAATACAGATACGCAGTATTTT; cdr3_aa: CASSFGLANTDTQYF
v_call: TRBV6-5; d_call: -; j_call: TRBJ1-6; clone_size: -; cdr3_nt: TGTGCCAGCCGGGACAACTCCTATAATTCACCCCTCCACTTT; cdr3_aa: CASRDNSYNSPLHF
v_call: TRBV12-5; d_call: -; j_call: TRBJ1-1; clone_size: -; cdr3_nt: TGTGCTAGTGGTACGACAGGTAGCACTGAAGCTTTCTTT; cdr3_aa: CASGTTGSTEAFF
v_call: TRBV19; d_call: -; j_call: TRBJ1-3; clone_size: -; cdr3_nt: TGTGCCAGTAGGCCTTCCGACAGCCGCTCTGGAAACACCATATATTTT; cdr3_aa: CASRPSDSRSGNTIYF
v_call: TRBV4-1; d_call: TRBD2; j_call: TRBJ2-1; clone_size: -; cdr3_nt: TGCGCCAGCAGCCCTCCCCTGGCTAGCGGATACAATGAGCAGTTCTTC; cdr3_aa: CASSPPLASGYNEQFF
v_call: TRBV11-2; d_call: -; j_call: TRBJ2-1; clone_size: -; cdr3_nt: TGTGCCAGCGGGGTACAAGGGGAATACAATGAGCAGTTCTTC; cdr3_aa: CASGVQGEYNEQFF
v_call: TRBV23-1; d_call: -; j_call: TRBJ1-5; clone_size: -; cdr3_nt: TGCGCCAGCAGTCAATCGGGGAGTACTCTTAGCAATCAGCCCCAGCATTTT; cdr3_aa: CASSQSGSTLSNQPQHF